This TCR beta chain originates from a study of blood T cell repertoires in COVID-19. Study context: Researchers got acute and convalescent COVID-19 samples from the United States, Italy and Spain. Sample material is recorded as cDNA or gDNA derived from T cells, B-cell-depleted T cells, or PBMCs.

Study members were between roughly 18 and 90 years old and lived in over 20 US regions. Each recovered donor of Cohort 3 presented with two negative PCRs, clearance, or symptom resolution. Generated by immunoSEQ multiplex PCR, the TCRdb table keeps only in-frame clones and is missing some. This repertoire shows fewer than 350,000 clones, about nine tenths found once; its top ten account for 5% to 5.5%. The CDR3 is made up of 15 amino acids. The sample taken for sequencing was PBMCs or T cells enriched from blood (not recorded which). V usage is TRBV21-1 and J usage is TRBJ2-6; TRBD1, the table's D call, lacks a check against the DNA. TRBV21-1 is assigned pseudogene status. The sequence derives from a man in his 60s who had recovered from COVID-19. CDR3 region: CASRTGCLGANVLTF. Written as DNA, the CDR3 is TGTGCCAGCAGGACAGGGTGCCTTGGGGCCAACGTCCTGACTTTC.